The 24 T cell receptor beta chains in this list originate from one sample, sequenced in a study of blood T cell repertoires in COVID-19 (dated by TCRdb to about 2020). The library was produced with the immunoSEQ multiplex PCR assay. Held by TCRdb, this immuneACCESS table contains in-frame sequences only and omits some clones. Under half of the omission traces to an unresolved V gene where checked; the cause of the rest is unknown. This sample is represented by some 140,000 clones; around 85% of them were singletons. About 0.63% of the sample is held by the ten biggest clonotypes. Specimen: peripheral blood. All receptors derive from a man aged 60 to 69 with COVID-19, enrolled during active disease.

The J gene is TRBJ2-5, the V gene TRBV5-5; TRBD2 matches 7 bases. This CDR3 is 15 amino acids long. V lost 0 bases to trimming and J lost 2 bases; unmatched junction nucleotides: 4. The germline gives CDR1 SGHKS, CDR2 YYEKEE (reference sequence). CDR3: CASSLGGSSQETQYF. DNA for the CDR3: TGTGCCAGCAGCTTGGGCGGGAGCTCTCAAGAGACCCAGTACTTC.

This sequence joins TRBV19 and TRBJ2-7; TRBD2 matches at 7 bases. Germline V lookup: CDR1 LNHDA, CDR2 SQIVND (reference sequence). V lost 2 bases and J lost 6; bases outside the gene matches: 10. The CDR3 runs to 15 residues. The CDR3 protein is CASSISSGILSEQYF. The DNA of the CDR3 is TGTGCCAGTAGTATATCTAGCGGAATTCTCTCCGAGCAGTACTTC.

The rearrangement joins TRBV5-1 to TRBJ2-2; the match to TRBD2 covers 7 bases. Trimming removed 2 bases from V and 6 bases from J; junction bases left unmatched: 7. Germline-derived CDR1 and CDR2 are SGHRS and YFSETQ. The CDR3 covers 15 residues. CDR3 bases: TGCGCCAGCAGCTTAACCGTCCGGGAGGCCGGGGAGCTGTTTTTT. This encodes CASSLTVREAGELFF.

The chain is built from TRBV5-1 and TRBJ2-2, with 7 bases identical to TRBD1. The junction had 3 bases not matched to a gene; V was cut back by 4 bases and J by 0 bases. CDR1 is SGHRS, CDR2 YFSETQ, per germline. The CDR3 length is 15 residues. In DNA, the CDR3 is TGCGCCAGCAGCCTGGGACAGACGAACACCGGGGAGCTGTTTTTT. Protein: CASSLGQTNTGELFF.

The chain joins TRBV6-5 to TRBJ2-7; D is possibly TRBD2 (6 bases). This CDR3 region has 15 residues. In germline, CDR1 is MNHEY, CDR2 SVGAGI. V lost 7 bases to trimming and J lost 3 bases, with 19 bases between them. The CDR3 loop reads CASKTLGGRGYEQYF. The CDR3 nucleotides are TGTGCCAGCAAAACCTTGGGGGGACGCGGCTACGAGCAGTACTTC.

This clone was counted a single time. J is TRBJ1-4 and V is TRBV19; no clear D gene. Trimming shortened V by 8 bases and J by 4 bases, and 17 bases separated the two germline ends. The germline gives CDR1 LNHDA, CDR2 SQIVND (reference sequence). The CDR3 length is 15 residues. The CDR3 protein is CASRNWSTGNEKLFF. DNA of the CDR3: TGTGCCAGTCGAAATTGGTCTACGGGTAATGAAAAACTGTTTTTT.

J is TRBJ2-1 and V is TRBV5-1, with D maybe TRBD1 (5 bases). The ends were cut back, 4 bases at V and 0 bases at J, with 11 bases in the middle. Germline V gene lookup returns CDR1 SGHRS and CDR2 YFSETQ. This CDR3 region has 15 residues. The CDR3 reads CASSQRQSSYNEQFF. The CDR3 bases are TGCGCCAGCAGCCAAAGACAGAGCTCCTACAATGAGCAGTTCTTC.

This clone was detected many times. The chain couples TRBV4-1 to TRBJ2-1; D remains ambiguous. This CDR3 is built from 16 residues. The V and J ends lost 4 bases and 1 base respectively, with 14 bases between them. Germline CDR1 and CDR2: MGHRA and YSYEKL. The CDR3 DNA reads TGCGCCAGCAGCCCAAGGCTAGGAGAGTCCTACAATGAGCAGTTCTTC. Its protein is CASSPRLGESYNEQFF.

V gene TRBV28 combines with J gene TRBJ1-2; TRBD1 matches 8 bases. Germline assignment: CDR1 MDHEN and CDR2 SYDVKM. Trimming removed 1 base from V and 2 bases from J; junction bases left unmatched: 3. The CDR3 sequence is 15 residues long. The CDR3 sequence is CASSLLQGANYGYTF. CDR3 nucleotide sequence: TGTGCCAGCAGTTTATTGCAGGGGGCGAACTATGGCTACACCTTC.

This chain connects TRBV10-3 to TRBJ2-5, with TRBD2 identical over 8 bases. CDR3 length: 16 residues. V shed 6 bases and J 3 bases; nucleotides not matched to a gene: 12. Germline CDR1 ENHRY, CDR2 SYGVKD. CDR3 residues: CAIRNSAGGGEETQYF. CDR3 nucleotide sequence: TGTGCCATCAGGAACAGCGCGGGGGGTGGTGAAGAGACCCAGTACTTC.

The rearrangement links TRBV5-4 to TRBJ2-5; TRBD1 matches 8 bases. This CDR3 has 16 residues. V shed 0 bases and J 5 bases; nucleotides not matched to a gene: 9. From germline, CDR1 is SGHNT and CDR2 YYREEE (reference sequence). CDR3 loop: CASSLAGAGGGETQYF. The CDR3 coding sequence is TGTGCCAGCAGCTTGGCCGGTGCAGGGGGCGGGGAGACCCAGTACTTC.

This clone is a singleton in its sample. At one end, the junction sequence differs from germline, possibly due to a read error. The J gene is TRBJ2-7, the V gene TRBV4-2, with D maybe TRBD2 (7 bases). This CDR3 region has 14 residues. The V gene's germline CDR1 is LGHNA and CDR2 YNFKEQ. This CDR3 is CASSQDGGRYKQYF. For the CDR3, the DNA is TGTGCCAGCAGCCAAGACGGGGGGCGCTACAAGCAGTACTTC.

This chain connects TRBV7-3 to TRBJ2-1; TRBD1 might be the D (6 bases). The V end lost 7 bases, the J end lost 8 bases, and 18 bases lay between the germline ends. Germline V gene sequence: CDR1 SGHTA, CDR2 FQGTGA. The CDR3 sequence is 14 residues long. As DNA, the CDR3 is TGTGCCAGCACCGAAGGGGGTGCGGTTGATGAGCAGTTCTTC. Translated: CASTEGGAVDEQFF.

The chain uses TRBV5-5 and TRBJ1-5, with D possibly TRBD1 on 5 matching bases. The CDR3 has 17 residues. V shed 4 bases and J shed 3 bases, with 20 bases lying between them. Germline CDR1 and CDR2: SGHKS and YYEKEE (reference sequence). The CDR3 DNA sequence: TGTGCCAGCAGCCTTCGCTGGTTGACAGAATTCAATCAGCCCCAGCATTTT. It yields the protein CASSLRWLTEFNQPQHF.

This chain joins TRBV5-6 and TRBJ1-2, with D possibly TRBD1 on 6 matching bases. This CDR3 comprises 15 residues. Looked up from germline, CDR1 is SGHDT and CDR2 is YYEEEE. V was cut by 4 bases and J by 1 base, with 14 bases left in between. CDR3 in amino acids: CASSLRTRGNYGYTF. Written as DNA, the CDR3 is TGTGCCAGCAGCCTTCGGACCAGGGGTAACTATGGCTACACCTTC.

The chain has TRBV2 and TRBJ2-6; D is possibly TRBD1 (5 bases). Trimming left V 7 bases short and J 0 bases short, with 16 bases between. This CDR3 region has 17 residues. In germline, CDR1 is SNHLY, CDR2 FYNNEI. DNA for the CDR3: TGTGCCAGCACCTCAGACAGAACCTACTCTGGGGCCAACGTCCTGACTTTC. It is translated as CASTSDRTYSGANVLTF.

The CDR3 DNA reads as TGTGCCAGTAGTACGACTCCGCAGGGGGCTGAAGCTTTCTTT. This codes for CASSTTPQGAEAFF. This chain uses TRBV19 with TRBJ1-1; 7 bases are a match to TRBD1. V shed 4 bases, J shed 6 bases, and the junction held 8 bases outside the gene matches. The CDR3 totals 14 residues. The germline V gene encodes CDR1 LNHDA and CDR2 SQIVND (reference sequence).

This rearrangement joins TRBV3-1 (or the pseudogene TRBV3-2) to TRBJ2-3; D is perhaps TRBD1 (5 bases). CDR1 and CDR2 from the germline V gene are LGHDT and YNNKEL (reference sequence). The V end lost 1 base, the J end lost 2 bases, and 13 bases lay between the germline ends. This CDR3 is 16 amino acids long. CDR3 DNA sequence: TGTGCCAGCAGCCAAGGGTCAGGGTTGACCACAGATACGCAGTATTTT. Its protein product is CASSQGSGLTTDTQYF.

The CDR3 DNA sequence: TGTGCCAGCAGTTTGGCAGGGGGCCCCCAAGAGACCCAGTACTTC. Its translation is CASSLAGGPQETQYF. V gene TRBV27 combines with J gene TRBJ2-5, with 8 bases lining up with TRBD1. There are 15 residues in the CDR3. The V gene end was trimmed by 3 bases and the J gene end by 1 base; junction bases not matched to a gene: 4. Germline CDR1 is MNHEY and CDR2 is SMNVEV (reference sequence).

V gene TRBV4-1 combines with J gene TRBJ1-4, with D tentatively TRBD1 (5 bases). The CDR3 spans 17 residues. Germline loops: CDR1 MGHRA, CDR2 YSYEKL. V lost 0 bases to trimming and J lost 2 bases, with 13 bases between them. The DNA for the CDR3 is TGCGCCAGCAGCCAAGATGGCCAGGGAGGGACTAATGAAAAACTGTTTTTT. It is translated as CASSQDGQGGTNEKLFF.

CDR3 loop: CASRPSGQGRDGYTF. DNA for the CDR3: TGTGCCAGCAGACCTTCCGGACAGGGGCGGGATGGCTACACCTTC. The chain couples TRBV6-5 to TRBJ1-2; 9 bases agree with TRBD1. Per the germline V gene, CDR1 is MNHEY and CDR2 is SVGAGI. This CDR3 comprises 15 residues. The J segment lost 6 bases and the V segment lost 6 bases, leaving 11 bases of the junction unmatched.

This clone was counted only a few times. The V gene is TRBV7-8, the J gene TRBJ1-1; D remains ambiguous. V was clipped by 1 base and J by 1 base, with 13 bases between them. This CDR3 has 16 amino acids. The germline gives CDR1 SGHVS, CDR2 FQNEAQ. CDR3 nucleotides: TGTGCCAGCAGCTTAGGGGTAGCTCCGGAGAACACTGAAGCTTTCTTT. It translates to CASSLGVAPENTEAFF. Full variable domain (outside the CDR3, taken from reference TRBV7-8 and TRBJ1-1): GAGVSQSPRYKVAKRGQDVALRCDPISGHVSLFWYQQALGQGPEFLTYFQNEAQLDKSGLPSDRFFAERPEGSVSTLKIQRTQQEDSAVYLCASSLGVAPENTEAFFGQGTRLTVV.

CDR3 DNA: TGTGCCAGCAGCCAGGGGGCGCGGGAAAAACTGTTTTTT. Translated: CASSQGAREKLFF. The chain links TRBV14 to TRBJ1-4, with D possibly TRBD1 on 6 matching bases. The CDR3 is 13 residues long. Germline V gene sequence: CDR1 SGHDN, CDR2 FVKESK. V was trimmed by 3 bases and J by 8 bases, leaving 10 bases between them.

V is TRBV11-2 and J is TRBJ2-3; maybe TRBD2 (7 bases). The CDR3 sequence is 14 residues long. The germline gives CDR1 SGHAT, CDR2 FQNNGV. Trimming took 2 bases from V and 9 from J, leaving 15 bases between them. CDR3: CASSLTGGWNTQYF. CDR3 DNA: TGTGCCAGCAGCTTAACGGGGGGCTGGAACACGCAGTATTTT. The full variable domain, completed using reference TRBV11-2 and TRBJ2-3, is EAGVAQSPRYKIIEKRQSVAFWCNPISGHATLYWYQQILGQGPKLLIQFQNNGVVDDSQLPKDRFSAERLKGVDSTLKIQPAKLEDSAVYLCASSLTGGWNTQYFGPGTRLTVL.